The subject of this entry is one T cell receptor (beta chain). The assay was immunoSEQ multiplex PCR, and TCRdb's table has in-frame clones only and misses some. The sample lists 30,000 to 40,000 clones; about nine tenths were seen once. The source of the sample is a study of T cell changes during pregnancy in multiple sclerosis. The germline V gene encodes CDR1 SEHNR and CDR2 FQNEAQ (reference sequence). The V and J ends lost 5 bases and 1 base, in that order; junction bases with no gene match: 11. This CDR3 has 17 amino acids. This receptor was obtained from a female donor with multiple sclerosis, enrolled in a pregnancy study. The sequencing used CD8+ T cells from peripheral blood mononuclear cells, collected in the second trimester of pregnancy. The chain uses TRBV7-9 and TRBJ1-1; TRBD1 matches at 9 bases. Here the CDR3 reads CASSPRDRADANTEAFF. The CDR3 bases are TGTGCCAGCAGCCCCCGGGACAGGGCGGATGCGAACACTGAAGCTTTCTTT.